This is a list of T cell receptor beta chains from one sample in a study of T cell responses to AZD1222 COVID-19 vaccine. This table comes from immunoSEQ multiplex PCR, and its TCRdb copy is limited to in-frame clones, with some not included. The data hold more than 150,000 clones, with roughly 94% observed a single time. The specimen was peripheral blood, collected on day 0 of AZD1222 vaccination. These receptors all stem from an adult in good health. Both conserved end residues are part of each CDR3. A D gene is named only where the DNA matches it firmly.

>-|TRBV2|TRBJ1-3
CASRPPGLSGNTIYF
>-|TRBV2|TRBJ1-3
CASSDIRGLRNTIYF
>TRBD1|TRBV27|TRBJ1-3
CASSADRSSGNTIYF
>-|TRBV7-9|TRBJ2-1
CASSMTNSYNEQFF
>-|TRBV6-6|TRBJ1-6
CASSYRDSSSNSPLHF
>-|TRBV18|TRBJ1-4
CASSPTGSSNEKLFF
>-|TRBV28|TRBJ1-6
CASSFSDSPLHF
>-|TRBV12-5|TRBJ1-5
CASGFREVGQPQHF
>-|TRBV6-6|TRBJ1-6
CASRERGGNSPLHF
>-|TRBV7-8|TRBJ2-5
CASSLGGVSLQETQYF
>-|TRBV3-1/TRBV3-2|TRBJ2-3
CASSLGPVEGDTQYF
>-|TRBV29-1|TRBJ2-7
CSVGRREISEQYF
>-|TRBV7-5|TRBJ2-7
CVRNLDRDYLYEQYF
>TRBD1|TRBV27|TRBJ2-1
CASSPGTGNFNEQFF
>-|TRBV3-1/TRBV3-2|TRBJ2-3
CASSLSERALTDTQYF
>TRBD1|TRBV29-1|TRBJ1-5
CSATFYGQGAGQPQHF
>-|TRBV28|TRBJ1-6
CASSFRRDVGNSPLHF
>-|TRBV5-1|TRBJ2-7
CASSFGPSSYEQYF
>TRBD1|TRBV28|TRBJ2-7
CASLRTGGDSGVDEQYF
>TRBD1|TRBV18|TRBJ1-1
CASSRMVAGTANTEAFF
>-|TRBV4-2|TRBJ2-1
CASSRRADDEQFF
>TRBD1|TRBV27|TRBJ1-3
CASSPLYRGRRGNTIYF
>TRBD1|TRBV12-5|TRBJ1-5
CASGDLTGKWYQPQHF
>-|TRBV4-1|TRBJ2-3
CASSQLLGTDTQYF
>-|TRBV11-2|TRBJ1-2
CASSSTGRIYGYTF
>-|TRBV5-1|TRBJ2-5
CASSLSAETQYF
>-|TRBV7-3|TRBJ1-1
CASSLLGAARTEAFF
>-|TRBV18|TRBJ1-1
CASSQTMNTEAFF
>-|TRBV19|TRBJ1-2
CASSISGSRYGYTF
>TRBD1|TRBV19|TRBJ1-5
CASSVPRGRSNQPQHF
>-|TRBV15|TRBJ1-2
CATSREKGGYTF
>-|TRBV27|TRBJ2-1
CASHGVGNEQFF
>TRBD1|TRBV5-1|TRBJ2-7
CASSLGQGLIYEQYF